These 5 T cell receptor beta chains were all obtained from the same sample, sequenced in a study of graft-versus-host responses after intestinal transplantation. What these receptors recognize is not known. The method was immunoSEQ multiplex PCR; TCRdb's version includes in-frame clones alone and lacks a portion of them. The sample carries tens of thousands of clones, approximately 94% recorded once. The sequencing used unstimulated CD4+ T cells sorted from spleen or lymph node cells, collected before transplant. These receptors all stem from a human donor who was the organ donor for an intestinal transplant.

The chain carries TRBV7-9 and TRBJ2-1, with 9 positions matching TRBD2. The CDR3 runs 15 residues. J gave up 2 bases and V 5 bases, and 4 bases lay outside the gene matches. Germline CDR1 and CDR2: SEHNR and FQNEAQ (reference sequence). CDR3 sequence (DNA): TGTGCCAGCAGCCCCGGGACTAGCACCTACAATGAGCAGTTCTTC. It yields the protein CASSPGTSTYNEQFF.

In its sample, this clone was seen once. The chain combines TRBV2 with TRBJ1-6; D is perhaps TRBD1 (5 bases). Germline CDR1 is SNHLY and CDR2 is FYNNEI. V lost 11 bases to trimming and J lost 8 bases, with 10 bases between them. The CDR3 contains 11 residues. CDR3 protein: CAGHSHSPLHF. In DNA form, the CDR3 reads TGTGCCGGACACAGCCATTCACCCCTCCACTTT.

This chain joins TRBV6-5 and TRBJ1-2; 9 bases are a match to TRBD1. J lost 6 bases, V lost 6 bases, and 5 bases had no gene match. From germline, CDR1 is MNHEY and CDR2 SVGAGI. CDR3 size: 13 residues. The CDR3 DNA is TGTGCCAGCAGCCGAACAGGGGGCGATGGCTACACCTTC. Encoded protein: CASSRTGGDGYTF.

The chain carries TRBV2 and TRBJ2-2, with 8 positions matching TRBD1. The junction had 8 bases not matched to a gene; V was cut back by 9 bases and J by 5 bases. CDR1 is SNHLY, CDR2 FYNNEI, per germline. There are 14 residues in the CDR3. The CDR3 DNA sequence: TGTGCCAGGACCAGGGGGCGTGGGACCGGGGAGCTGTTTTTT. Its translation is CARTRGRGTGELFF.

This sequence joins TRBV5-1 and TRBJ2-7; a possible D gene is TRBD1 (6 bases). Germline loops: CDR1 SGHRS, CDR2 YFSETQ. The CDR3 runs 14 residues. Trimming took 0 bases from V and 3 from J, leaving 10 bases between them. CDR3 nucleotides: TGCGCCAGCAGCTTGGGACAGGCGAGCTACGAGCAGTACTTC. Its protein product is CASSLGQASYEQYF.